Presented here are 10 T cell receptor beta chains from one specimen sequenced in a study of T cell responses to AZD1222 COVID-19 vaccine. The protocol was immunoSEQ multiplex PCR, while the TCRdb copy is restricted to in-frame clones and leaves out a portion. The sample contains 95,000 to 100,000 clones, roughly 84% of which appear only once. Material: peripheral blood, obtained on day 0 of AZD1222 vaccination. The receptors here all came from an adult in good health.

The V call is TRBV28, the J call TRBJ2-7; TRBD2 agrees at 14 bases. The V segment lost 5 bases and the J segment 6 bases; nucleotides outside the gene matches: 12. This CDR3 comprises 17 residues. Per germline, CDR1 MDHEN and CDR2 SYDVKM. As DNA, the CDR3 is TGTGCCAGCAGTCCTCATACCGGGACTAGCGGGAGTGGCGAGCAGTACTTC. It translates to CASSPHTGTSGSGEQYF.

The genes are TRBV4-3 and TRBJ1-1; no clear D. The V end lost 0 bases, the J end lost 5 bases, and 13 bases lay between the germline ends. The V gene's germline CDR1 is LGHNA and CDR2 YSLEER. The CDR3 extends over 15 amino acids. CDR3 sequence: CASSQESEGRTEAFF. In DNA form, the CDR3 reads TGCGCCAGCAGCCAAGAAAGTGAAGGGCGAACTGAAGCTTTCTTT.

V and J are TRBV19 and TRBJ1-5; D is uncertain. From germline, CDR1 is LNHDA and CDR2 SQIVND (reference sequence). Trimming removed 5 bases at V and 4 bases at J, with 6 bases between. The CDR3 contains 12 residues. CDR3 DNA: TGTGCCAGTAGTGGCCGAAATCAGCCCCAGCATTTT. It specifies CASSGRNQPQHF.

This clone occurred once. J is TRBJ2-3 and V is TRBV5-1, with D possibly TRBD2 on 6 matching bases. Deletions cut 3 bases from V and 2 bases from J, with 10 bases between. This CDR3 has 14 amino acids. Germline V gene sequence: CDR1 SGHRS, CDR2 YFSETQ. Here the CDR3 reads CASSSRDSTDTQYF. For the CDR3, the DNA is TGCGCCAGCAGCTCAAGGGACTCCACAGATACGCAGTATTTT. Complete variable domain (other parts from reference TRBV5-1 and TRBJ2-3): KAGVTQTPRYLIKTRGQQVTLSCSPISGHRSVSWYQQTPGQGLQFLFEYFSETQRNKGNFPGRFSGRQFSNSRSEMNVSTLELGDSALYLCASSSRDSTDTQYFGPGTRLTVL.

This clone turned up a few times. This chain links TRBV18 with TRBJ1-3, with D perhaps matching TRBD1 (5 bases). This CDR3 has 15 amino acids. V was trimmed by 2 bases and J by 0 bases, leaving 8 bases between them. Looked up from germline, CDR1 is KGHSH and CDR2 is LQKENI. The CDR3, as DNA: TGTGCCAGCTCACCAGGGGCCTACTCTGGAAACACCATATATTTT. This encodes CASSPGAYSGNTIYF.

This clone was seen just once. V and J are TRBV6-5 and TRBJ2-1; D possibly uses TRBD1 or TRBD2 (5 bases each). Trimming left V 1 base short and J 6 bases short, with 13 bases between. CDR1 is MNHEY and CDR2 is SVGAGI in the germline V gene. The CDR3 has 15 residues. CDR3 sequence: CASSYLRTGANEQFF. The CDR3 region has the DNA TGTGCCAGCAGTTACTTAAGGACTGGGGCCAATGAGCAGTTCTTC.

V and J are TRBV28 and TRBJ1-1; D is possibly TRBD1 (5 bases). The germline V gene has CDR1 MDHEN and CDR2 SYDVKM. Between the trimmed V and J ends, which lost 5 bases and 6 bases, there was a span of 22 bases. CDR3 length equals 16 residues. The DNA for the CDR3 is TGTGCCAGCAGTGTTTTCCCGCAGGGAAGCTACGCTGAAGCTTTCTTT. Residues: CASSVFPQGSYAEAFF. Together with reference TRBV28 and TRBJ1-1, the CDR3 gives the full variable domain: DVKVTQSSRYLVKRTGEKVFLECVQDMDHENMFWYRQDPGLGLRLIYFSYDVKMKEKGDIPEGYSVSREKKERFSLILESASTNQTSMYLCASSVFPQGSYAEAFFGQGTRLTVV.

This clone appeared once. The rearrangement uses TRBV3-1 (or the pseudogene TRBV3-2) and TRBJ1-1; 10 bases line up with TRBD1. This CDR3 is 15 amino acids long. The germline V gene has CDR1 LGHDT and CDR2 YNNKEL (reference sequence). V shed 4 bases, J shed 3 bases, and the junction held 5 bases outside the gene matches. Here the CDR3 DNA reads TGTGCCAGCAGCCCGGGGACAGGGGACTACACTGAAGCTTTCTTT. It encodes CASSPGTGDYTEAFF.

In DNA form, the CDR3 reads TGTGCCAGCAGCCCTGGGACTAGCGGGAGCTCCGCCATGACCCAGTACTTC. Translation: CASSPGTSGSSAMTQYF. The rearrangement links TRBV7-2 to TRBJ2-5; 14 bases map to TRBD2. CDR1 is SGHTA and CDR2 is FQGNSA in the germline V gene. The CDR3 spans 17 residues. J gave up 7 bases and V 5 bases, and 12 bases lay outside the gene matches. Full variable domain (rest looked up from reference TRBV7-2 and TRBJ2-5): GAGVSQSPSNKVTEKGKDVELRCDPISGHTALYWYRQSLGQGLEFLIYFQGNSAPDKSGLPSDRFSAERTGGSVSTLTIQRTQQEDSAVYLCASSPGTSGSSAMTQYFGPGTRLLVL.

This chain uses TRBV3-1 (or the pseudogene TRBV3-2) with TRBJ1-5, with D possibly being TRBD1 (5 bases). Per germline, CDR1 LGHDT and CDR2 YNNKEL (reference sequence). The CDR3 covers 14 residues. The germline V and J ends were trimmed by 0 bases and 6 bases, with 9 bases remaining between them. The CDR3 DNA reads as TGTGCCAGCAGCCAAGACAGGGTAGGTCAGCCCCAGCATTTT. Translated: CASSQDRVGQPQHF.